A single sample is the source of the 2 T cell receptor beta chains below, sequenced in a study of OX40 agonist ivuxolimab in advanced cancers. Using immunoSEQ multiplex PCR, the repertoire was profiled, and TCRdb retains in-frame clones only, with some absent. This table has 30,000 to 35,000 clones, under 80% appearing once. Sequenced material: CD4+ or CD8+ T cells sorted from blood, taken in a trial of the OX40 agonist ivuxolimab. The origin of the receptors is an adult with an advanced solid tumor such as melanoma, head and neck, liver or kidney cancer.

The J gene is TRBJ1-1, the V gene TRBV5-4; D perhaps matches TRBD1 (6 bases). The V gene lost 4 bases and the J gene lost 7 bases, with 14 bases spanning the gap. CDR1 SGHNT and CDR2 YYREEE come from the germline V gene (reference sequence). The CDR3 has 13 residues. CDR3: CASSPMGGLEAFF. DNA of the CDR3: TGTGCCAGCAGCCCTATGGGGGGGCTTGAAGCTTTCTTT.

The chain employs TRBV5-1 and TRBJ2-7, with D possibly matching TRBD1 (6 bases). The CDR3 runs to 14 residues. Germline V gene sequence: CDR1 SGHRS, CDR2 YFSETQ. Trimming took off 5 bases at V and 3 bases at J, with 15 bases between the two ends. The CDR3 region has the DNA TGCGCCAGCAGGACTGACAGGTCCGGCTACGAGCAGTACTTC. Protein: CASRTDRSGYEQYF.